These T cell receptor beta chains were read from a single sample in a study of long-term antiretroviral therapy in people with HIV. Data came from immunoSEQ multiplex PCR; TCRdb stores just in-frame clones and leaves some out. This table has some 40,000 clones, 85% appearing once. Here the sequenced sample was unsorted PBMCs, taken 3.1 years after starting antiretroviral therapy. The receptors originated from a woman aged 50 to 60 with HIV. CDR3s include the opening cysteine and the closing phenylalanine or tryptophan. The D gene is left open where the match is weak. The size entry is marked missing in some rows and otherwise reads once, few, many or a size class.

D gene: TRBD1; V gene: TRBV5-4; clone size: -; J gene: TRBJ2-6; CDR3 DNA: TGTGCCAGCAGCACCCCGGGACAGGGAGTATCTGGGGCCAACGTCCTGACTTTC; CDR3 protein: CASSTPGQGVSGANVLTF
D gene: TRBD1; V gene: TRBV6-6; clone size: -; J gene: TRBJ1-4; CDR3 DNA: TGTGCCAGCAGTTACTCGACAGGGTGGTACGAAAAACTGTTTTTT; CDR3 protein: CASSYSTGWYEKLFF
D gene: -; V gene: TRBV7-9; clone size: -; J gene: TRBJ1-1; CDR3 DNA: TGTGCCAGCAGCTACCTATTGGACACTGAAGCTTTCTTT; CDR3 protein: CASSYLLDTEAFF
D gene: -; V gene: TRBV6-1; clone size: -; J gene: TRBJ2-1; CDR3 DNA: TGTGCCAGCAGGTTGGGGTCCTCCTACAATGAGCAGTTCTTC; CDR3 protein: CASRLGSSYNEQFF
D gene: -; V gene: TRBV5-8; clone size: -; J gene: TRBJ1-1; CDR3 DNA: TGTGCCAGCAGCTCGGACCTCACTGAAGCTTTCTTT; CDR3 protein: CASSSDLTEAFF
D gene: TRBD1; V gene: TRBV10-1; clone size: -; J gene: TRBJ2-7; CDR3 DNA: TGCGCCAGCAGTGTTTATCCCGGACAGGGGGCATACGAGCAGTACTTC; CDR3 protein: CASSVYPGQGAYEQYF
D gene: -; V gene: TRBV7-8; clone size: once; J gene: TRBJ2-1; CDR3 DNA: TGTGCCAGCAGCGGTCGGCTGGCGGGGGCTAGCTCCTACAATGAGCAGTTCTTC; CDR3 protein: CASSGRLAGASSYNEQFF
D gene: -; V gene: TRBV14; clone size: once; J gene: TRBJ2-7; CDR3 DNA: TGTGCCAGCAGCCATCAGATTTACGAGCAGTACTTC; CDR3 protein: CASSHQIYEQYF
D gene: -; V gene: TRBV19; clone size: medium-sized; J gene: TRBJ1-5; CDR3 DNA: TGTGCCAGTAGTACCTACCAACACAATCAGCCCCAGCATTTT; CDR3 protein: CASSTYQHNQPQHF
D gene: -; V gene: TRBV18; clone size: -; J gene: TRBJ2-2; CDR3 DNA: TGTGCCAGCTCACCACCGTGGAGGACCGGGGAGCTGTTTTTT; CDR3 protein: CASSPPWRTGELFF
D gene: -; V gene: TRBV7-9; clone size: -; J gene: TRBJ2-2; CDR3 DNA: TGTGCCAGCAGCCCCCCTTCAGACACCGGGGAGCTGTTTTTT; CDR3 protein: CASSPPSDTGELFF
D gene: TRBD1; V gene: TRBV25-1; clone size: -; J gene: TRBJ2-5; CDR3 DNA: TGTGCCAGCAGTGGCGCCGGGACAGGGGAAGGAGAGACCCAGTACTTC; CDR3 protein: CASSGAGTGEGETQYF
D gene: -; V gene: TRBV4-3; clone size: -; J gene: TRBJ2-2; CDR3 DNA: TGCGCCAGCAGCCAAGATCGTACAGCTAACACCGGGGAGCTGTTTTTT; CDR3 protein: CASSQDRTANTGELFF
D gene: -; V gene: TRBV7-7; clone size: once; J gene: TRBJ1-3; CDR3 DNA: TGTGCTAGCAGCTTATCCAATTCTGGAAACACCATATATTTT; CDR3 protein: CASSLSNSGNTIYF
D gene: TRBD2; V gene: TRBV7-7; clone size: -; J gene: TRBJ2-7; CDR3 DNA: TGTGCTAGCAGCTTATCTGAGCGGGGGGCGAACTTCTCCTACGAGCAGTACTTC; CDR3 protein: CASSLSERGANFSYEQYF
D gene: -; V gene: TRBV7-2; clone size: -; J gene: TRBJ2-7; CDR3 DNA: TGTGCCAGCAGCCCCAGGGGTCAGCAGTACTTC; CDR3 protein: CASSPRGQQYF
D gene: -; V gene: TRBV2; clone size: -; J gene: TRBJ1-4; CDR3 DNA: TGTGCCAGCAGGATTCGGGGGACTGAAAAACTGTTTTTT; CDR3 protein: CASRIRGTEKLFF
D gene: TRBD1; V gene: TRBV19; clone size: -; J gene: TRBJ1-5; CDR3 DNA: TGTGCCAGTAGTCTCGACAGGGGCGGTCAGCCCCAGCATTTT; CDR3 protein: CASSLDRGGQPQHF
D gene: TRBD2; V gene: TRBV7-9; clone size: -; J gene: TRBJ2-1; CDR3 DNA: TGTGCCAGCAGCATCTTTAGCGGGGGGCTCAATGAGCAGTTCTTC; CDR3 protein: CASSIFSGGLNEQFF
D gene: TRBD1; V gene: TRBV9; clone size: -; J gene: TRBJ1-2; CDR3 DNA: TGTGCCAGCAGCGGGGACAGGGGCTATGGCTACACCTTC; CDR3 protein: CASSGDRGYGYTF
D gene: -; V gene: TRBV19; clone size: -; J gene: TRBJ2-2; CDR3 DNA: TGTGCCAGTAGTCCCCGGAGGGGGAACGGGGAGCTGTTTTTT; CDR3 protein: CASSPRRGNGELFF
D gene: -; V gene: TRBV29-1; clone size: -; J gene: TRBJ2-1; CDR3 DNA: TGCAGCGTACACAATGAGCAGTTCTTC; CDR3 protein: CSVHNEQFF
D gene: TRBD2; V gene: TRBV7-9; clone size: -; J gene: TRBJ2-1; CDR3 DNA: TGTGCCAGCAGCTTAACCTTGGGACTAGCGGGGAGGAATGAGCAGTTCTTC; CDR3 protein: CASSLTLGLAGRNEQFF
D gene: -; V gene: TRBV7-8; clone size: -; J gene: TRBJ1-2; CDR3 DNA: TGTGCCAGCAGCTTAGTCCCGAAATATAACTATGGCTACACCTTC; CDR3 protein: CASSLVPKYNYGYTF
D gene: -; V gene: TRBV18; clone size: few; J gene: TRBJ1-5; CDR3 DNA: TGTGCCAGCTCACCACCGAGTGGTGCCCAGCCCCAGCATTTT; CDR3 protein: CASSPPSGAQPQHF
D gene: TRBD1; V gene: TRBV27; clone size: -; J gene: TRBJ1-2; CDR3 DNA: TGTGCCAGCAGTTCCCGATTAAGACAGGGGACCCTCGGTGGCTACACCTTC; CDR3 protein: CASSSRLRQGTLGGYTF
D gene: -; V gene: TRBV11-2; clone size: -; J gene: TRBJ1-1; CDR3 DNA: TGTGCCAGCATGACAATGAACACTGAAGCTTTCTTT; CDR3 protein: CASMTMNTEAFF
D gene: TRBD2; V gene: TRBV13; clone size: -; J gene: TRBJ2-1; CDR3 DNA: TGTGCCAGCAGCTCAGGGACTAGCGGGGGGACCACCTACAATGAGCAGTTCTTC; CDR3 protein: CASSSGTSGGTTYNEQFF
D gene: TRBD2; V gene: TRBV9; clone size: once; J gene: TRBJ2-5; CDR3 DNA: TGTGCCAGCAGCGTAGGGGGTAGCGGGAACCAAGAGACCCAGTACTTC; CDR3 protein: CASSVGGSGNQETQYF
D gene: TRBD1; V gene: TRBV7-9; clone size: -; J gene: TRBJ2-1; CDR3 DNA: TGTGCCAGCAGACCCCCCGGGGTGACAGGGAGCTCCTACAATGAGCAGTTCTTC; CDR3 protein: CASRPPGVTGSSYNEQFF
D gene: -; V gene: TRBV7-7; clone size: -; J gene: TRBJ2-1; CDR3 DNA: TGTGCTAGCAGCTTACACAGCGTCTCGGACTACAATGAGCAGTTCTTC; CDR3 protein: CASSLHSVSDYNEQFF
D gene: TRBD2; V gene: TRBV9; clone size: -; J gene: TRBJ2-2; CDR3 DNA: TGTGCCAGCGACCGGGAGGGAAAGAACACCGGGGAGCTGTTTTTT; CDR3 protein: CASDREGKNTGELFF
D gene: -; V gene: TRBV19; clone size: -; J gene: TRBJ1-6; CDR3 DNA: TGTGCCAGTAGTTCCACCGTTAATTCACCCCTCCACTTT; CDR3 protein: CASSSTVNSPLHF
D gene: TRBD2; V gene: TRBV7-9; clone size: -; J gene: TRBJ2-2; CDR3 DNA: TGTGCCAGCAGCTCACCTAGCGGCCGTTCTGCCGGGGAGCTGTTTTTT; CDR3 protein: CASSSPSGRSAGELFF
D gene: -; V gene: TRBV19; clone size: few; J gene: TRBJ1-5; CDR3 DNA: TGTGCCAGTAGTATACTCTGGAGTAGCAATCAGCCCCAGCATTTT; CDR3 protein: CASSILWSSNQPQHF
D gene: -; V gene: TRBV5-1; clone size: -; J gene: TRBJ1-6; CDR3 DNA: TGCGCCAGCTCCCCCCAGGGTCATAATTCACCCCTCCACTTT; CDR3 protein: CASSPQGHNSPLHF
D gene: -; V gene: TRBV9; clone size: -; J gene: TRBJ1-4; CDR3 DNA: TGTGCCAGCAGCGTAGGGGGCGCGCGGACTAATGAAAAACTGTTTTTT; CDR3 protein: CASSVGGARTNEKLFF
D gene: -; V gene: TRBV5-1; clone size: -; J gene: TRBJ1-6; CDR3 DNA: TGCGCCAGCAGGTTCGGGAGCTCCTATAATTCACCCCTCCACTTT; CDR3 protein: CASRFGSSYNSPLHF
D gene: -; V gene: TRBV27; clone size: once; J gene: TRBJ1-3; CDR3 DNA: TGTGCCAGCAGTCCCCAAGTAGGAAACACCATATATTTT; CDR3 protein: CASSPQVGNTIYF
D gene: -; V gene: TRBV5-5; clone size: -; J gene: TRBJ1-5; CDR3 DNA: TGTGCCAGCAGCTCGCTTTTGAATCAGCCCCAGCATTTT; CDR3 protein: CASSSLLNQPQHF
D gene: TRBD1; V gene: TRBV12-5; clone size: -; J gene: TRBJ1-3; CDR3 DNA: TGTGCTAGTGGTTTGACGCCGGACAGGTCTGGAAACACCATATATTTT; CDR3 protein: CASGLTPDRSGNTIYF
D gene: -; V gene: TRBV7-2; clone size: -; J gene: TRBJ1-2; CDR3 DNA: TGTGCCAGCAGCTTAGATCAGAGAGCCTATGGCTACACCTTC; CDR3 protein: CASSLDQRAYGYTF